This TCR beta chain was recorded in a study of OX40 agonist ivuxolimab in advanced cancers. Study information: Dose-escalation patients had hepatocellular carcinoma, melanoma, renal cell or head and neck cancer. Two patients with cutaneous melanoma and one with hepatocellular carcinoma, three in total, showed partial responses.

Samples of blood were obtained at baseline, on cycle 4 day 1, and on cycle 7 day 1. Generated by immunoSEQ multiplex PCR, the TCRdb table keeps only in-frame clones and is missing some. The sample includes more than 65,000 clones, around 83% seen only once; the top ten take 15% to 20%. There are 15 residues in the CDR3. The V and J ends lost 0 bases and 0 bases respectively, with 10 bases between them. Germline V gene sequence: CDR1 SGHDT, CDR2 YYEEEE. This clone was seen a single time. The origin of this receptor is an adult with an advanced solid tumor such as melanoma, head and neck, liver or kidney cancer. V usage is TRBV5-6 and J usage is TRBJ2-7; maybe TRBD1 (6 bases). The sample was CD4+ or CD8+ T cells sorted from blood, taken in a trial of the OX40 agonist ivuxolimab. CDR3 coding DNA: TGTGCCAGCAGCTTGGTACCAGGGGACTCCTACGAGCAGTACTTC. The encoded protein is CASSLVPGDSYEQYF.